This T cell receptor beta chain was obtained from a study of cytomegalovirus exposure and HLA in healthy donors. The PCR was carried out with 60 Vbeta primers and 13 Jbeta primers. Assay: immunoSEQ multiplex PCR; the TCRdb copy retains only in-frame clones and omits some. The sample carries over 150,000 clones, over 70% recorded once. Germline values: CDR1 SGHTA, CDR2 FQGNSA. The CDR3 has 16 residues. V lost 5 bases and J lost 5; bases outside the gene matches: 9. The sequence was obtained from a man in his thirties or forties in good health and CMV-seronegative. The rearrangement joins TRBV7-2 to TRBJ2-2, with TRBD1 matching over 9 bases. The sample consisted of PBMCs. The CDR3: CASSILGTGLTGELFF. CDR3 bases: TGTGCCAGCAGCATTTTAGGGACAGGGCTGACCGGGGAGCTGTTTTTT.